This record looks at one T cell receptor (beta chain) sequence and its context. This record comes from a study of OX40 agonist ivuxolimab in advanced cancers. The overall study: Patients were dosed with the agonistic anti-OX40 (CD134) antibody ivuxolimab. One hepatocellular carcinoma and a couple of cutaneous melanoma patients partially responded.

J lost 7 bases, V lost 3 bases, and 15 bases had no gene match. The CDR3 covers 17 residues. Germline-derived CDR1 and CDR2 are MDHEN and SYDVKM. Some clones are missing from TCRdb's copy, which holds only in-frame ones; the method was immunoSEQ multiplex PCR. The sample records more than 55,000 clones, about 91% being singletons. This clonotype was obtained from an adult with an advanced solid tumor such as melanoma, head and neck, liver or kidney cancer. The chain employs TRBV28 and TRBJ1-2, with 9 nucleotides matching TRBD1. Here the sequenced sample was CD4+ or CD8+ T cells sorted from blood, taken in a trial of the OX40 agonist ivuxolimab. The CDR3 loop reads CASSFSGTGYILRGYTF. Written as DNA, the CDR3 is TGTGCCAGCAGTTTCAGCGGGACAGGGTACATACTGCGTGGCTACACCTTC.